This T cell receptor (beta chain) was retrieved from a study of T cells after yellow fever vaccination. The germline V and J ends were trimmed by 0 bases and 4 bases, with 24 bases remaining between them. The germline V gene encodes CDR1 LNHNV and CDR2 YYDKDF (reference sequence). CDR3 size: 19 residues. One entry per CDR3 protein, called by TCRdb with MiXCR from the 5' RACE reads. The sample lists 110,000 or so distinct CDR3 sequences, roughly 7.9% occurring once. In this sample, this clonotype turned up many times. This specimen consisted of CD4+ T cells sorted from PBMCs, obtained roughly 45 days after the first yellow fever vaccination. The TCR was taken from a man younger than 30 who received the YFV17D yellow fever vaccine. This chain connects TRBV15 to TRBJ1-2, with D possibly TRBD1 on 5 matching bases. This CDR3 reads CATSRDRGRDGGYIYGYTF. The CDR3 DNA sequence: TGTGCCACCAGCAGAGATAGGGGTCGAGACGGCGGCTACATCTATGGCTACACCTTC.